These 9 T cell receptor beta chains were sequenced from one sample in a study of regulatory T cells in long-lasting Graves disease. The authors built TCR beta libraries using iRepertoire HTBI primers and Arm-PCR of CDR3 regions. TCRdb analysed the multiplex PCR reads with MiXCR anew, one entry per CDR3 protein. The data hold a few hundred thousand distinct CDR3 sequences, with 10% to 15% observed a single time. Time point indicated: newly diagnosed GD, antithyroid drugs for less than 3 months. With RNA extracted from PBMCs as input, the TCR library was made. This sample was shared with a second study, whose subject was T cells in Graves' hyperthyroidism and ophthalmopathy.

The material sequenced was peripheral blood mononuclear cells (PBMCs), taken at new diagnosis, from a patient treated with antithyroid drugs. The receptors here all came from a woman aged 18-29 years with Graves disease.

The chain combines TRBV4-3 with TRBJ1-5, with a weak D call TRBD1 (5 bases). Germline V gives CDR1 LGHNA, CDR2 YSLEER. This CDR3 has 15 residues. V was pared by 0 bases and J by 3 bases, with 9 bases between. The chain's CDR3 is CASSQDRQYNQPQHF. DNA for the CDR3: TGCGCCAGCAGCCAAGATAGACAGTACAATCAGCCCCAGCATTTT.

Many counts were recorded for this clonotype. The chain combines TRBV6-1 with TRBJ2-1, with D possibly TRBD1 on 6 matching bases. The CDR3 is made up of 15 amino acids. Per germline, CDR1 MNHNS and CDR2 SASEGT. V lost 8 bases and J lost 0, with 14 bases in between. This CDR3 reads CASLATGHSYNEQFF. DNA of the CDR3: TGTGCCAGCCTTGCGACAGGACACTCCTACAATGAGCAGTTCTTC.

In its sample, this clonotype was seen many times. This chain uses TRBV5-1 with TRBJ1-5, with a possible D match to TRBD1 (5 bases). Germline CDR1 SGHRS, CDR2 YFSETQ. The V gene lost 0 bases and the J gene lost 7 bases, with 8 bases spanning the gap. The length of the CDR3 is 13 residues. CDR3 sequence reads: CASSLGQGQPQHF. The CDR3 DNA reads as TGCGCCAGCAGCTTGGGCCAGGGACAGCCCCAGCATTTT.

This clonotype was counted ten times or more. V and J are TRBV28 and TRBJ1-5; D is perhaps TRBD1 (5 bases). With 6 bases removed from V and 3 bases from J, the gap between germline ends came to 15 bases. Germline V gene sequence: CDR1 MDHEN, CDR2 SYDVKM. This CDR3 region has 15 residues. The CDR3 region is CASSHPRGYNQPQHF. The DNA for the CDR3 is TGTGCCAGCAGCCACCCTCGGGGCTACAATCAGCCCCAGCATTTT.

This clonotype was counted ten times or more. The chain recombines TRBV7-2 with TRBJ2-1, with 13 positions matching TRBD2. The germline gives CDR1 SGHTA, CDR2 FQGNSA. Trimming took 4 bases from V and 7 from J; bases not matched to a gene: 4. The length of the CDR3 is 15 residues. CDR3 loop: CASSSRTSGSNEQFF. The CDR3, as DNA: TGTGCCAGCAGCTCAAGGACTAGCGGGAGTAATGAGCAGTTCTTC.

This clonotype showed up many times. One end of the junction does not line up with germline, which may come from a read error. V and J are TRBV12-3 or TRBV12-4 and TRBJ2-3; TRBD2 aligns across 15 bases. The CDR3 extends over 19 amino acids. For the CDR3, the DNA is TGTGCCAGCAGCTTAGCAGCCGGGACTAGCGGGGGGTTCACAGATACGCAGTATTTT. Amino acids: CASSLAAGTSGGFTDTQYF.

This clonotype has a count of ten or more. This chain uses TRBV20-1 with TRBJ2-1; TRBD2 aligns across 13 bases. This CDR3 is built from 18 residues. Trimming at V came to 1 base and at J to 8 bases, leaving 14 bases not matched to a gene. CDR1 and CDR2 from the germline V gene are DFQATT and SNEGSKA (reference sequence). CDR3 DNA: TGCAGTGCTAGAGTCATGTTAGGGGGACTAGCGGGGTGGGATGAGCAGTTCTTC. Its protein product is CSARVMLGGLAGWDEQFF.

The chain links TRBV6-5 to TRBJ2-1; tentatively, D is TRBD2 (6 bases). CDR1 and CDR2 (germline): MNHEY, SVGAGI. Trimming took off 2 bases at V and 6 bases at J, with 11 bases between the two ends. The CDR3 consists of 14 residues. The CDR3: CASSYDGGSNEQFF. The CDR3 DNA reads as TGTGCCAGCAGTTACGACGGGGGAAGCAATGAGCAGTTCTTC.

This clonotype was picked up many times. This chain connects TRBV7-9 to TRBJ2-7; TRBD1 aligns across 10 bases. With 7 bases clipped from V and 6 bases from J, the junction kept 12 bases outside the gene matches. Per the germline V gene, CDR1 is SEHNR and CDR2 is FQNEAQ (reference sequence). This CDR3 is built from 15 residues. The DNA for the CDR3 is TGTGCCAGCACCATGGCGGGACAGGGGTATGGCGAGCAGTACTTC. This gives the protein CASTMAGQGYGEQYF.